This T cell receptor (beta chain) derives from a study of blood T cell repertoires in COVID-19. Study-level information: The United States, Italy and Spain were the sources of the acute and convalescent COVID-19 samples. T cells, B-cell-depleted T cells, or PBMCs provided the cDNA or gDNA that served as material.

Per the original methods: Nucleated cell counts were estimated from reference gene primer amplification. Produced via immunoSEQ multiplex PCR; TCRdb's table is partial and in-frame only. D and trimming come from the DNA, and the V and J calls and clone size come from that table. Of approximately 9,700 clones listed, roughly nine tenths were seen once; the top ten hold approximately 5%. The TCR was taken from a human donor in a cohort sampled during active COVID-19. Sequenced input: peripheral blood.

The CDR3 nucleotides are TGCGCCAGCAGCCAAGTGGGGACAGGGGGCTACGAGCAGTACTTC. This sequence encodes CASSQVGTGGYEQYF. V usage is TRBV4-1 and J usage is TRBJ2-7, with TRBD1 identical over 11 bases. Germline V lookup: CDR1 MGHRA, CDR2 YSYEKL. The CDR3 is made up of 15 amino acids. After removal of 1 base from V and 3 bases from J, the junction contained 2 bases not matched to a gene.